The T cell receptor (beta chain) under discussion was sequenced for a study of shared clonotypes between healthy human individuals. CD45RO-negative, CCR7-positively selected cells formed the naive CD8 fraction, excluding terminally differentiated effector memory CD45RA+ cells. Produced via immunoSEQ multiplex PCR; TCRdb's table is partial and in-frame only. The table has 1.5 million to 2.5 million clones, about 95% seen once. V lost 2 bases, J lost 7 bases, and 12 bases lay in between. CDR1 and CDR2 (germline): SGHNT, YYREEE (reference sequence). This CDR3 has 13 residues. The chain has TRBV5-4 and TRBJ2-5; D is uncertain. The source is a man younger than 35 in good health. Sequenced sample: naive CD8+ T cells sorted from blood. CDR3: CASSFDEVGTQYF. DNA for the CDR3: TGTGCCAGCAGCTTCGATGAGGTCGGGACCCAGTACTTC.